The T cell receptor beta chain under discussion was sequenced for a study of cytomegalovirus exposure and HLA in healthy donors. Points from the study as a whole: The study recorded 160 or so TCR beta chains that were cytomegalovirus-associated.

CDR1 is ENHRY, CDR2 SYGVKD, per germline. The trim removed 6 bases at V and 0 bases at J, leaving 4 bases unmatched. The CDR3 is 15 amino acids. At least ten counts were recorded for this clone. The antigen remains undetermined. The assay was immunoSEQ multiplex PCR, and TCRdb's table has in-frame clones only and misses some. This table has around 200,000 clones, about 81% appearing once. The chain combines TRBV10-3 with TRBJ2-3; 9 bases match TRBD2. This TCR derives from a woman in her thirties in good health and CMV-seronegative. The sequenced sample was PBMCs. CDR3 nucleotide sequence: TGTGCCATCAGCGCTAGCGGGACTAGCACAGATACGCAGTATTTT. Its translation: CAISASGTSTDTQYF.